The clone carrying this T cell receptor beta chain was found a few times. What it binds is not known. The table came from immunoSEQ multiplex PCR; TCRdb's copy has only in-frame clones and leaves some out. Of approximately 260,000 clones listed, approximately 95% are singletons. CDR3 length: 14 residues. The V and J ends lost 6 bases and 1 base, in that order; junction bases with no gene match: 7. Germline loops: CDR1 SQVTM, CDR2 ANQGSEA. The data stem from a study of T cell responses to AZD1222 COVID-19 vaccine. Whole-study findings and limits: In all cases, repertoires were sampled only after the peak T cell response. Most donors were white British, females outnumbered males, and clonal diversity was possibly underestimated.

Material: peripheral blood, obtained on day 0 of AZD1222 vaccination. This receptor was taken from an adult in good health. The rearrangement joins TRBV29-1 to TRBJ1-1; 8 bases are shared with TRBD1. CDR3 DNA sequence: TGCAGCGTGACCCCCGGGACAGGGAACACTGAAGCTTTCTTT. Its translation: CSVTPGTGNTEAFF.